These 9 T cell receptor beta chains share one sample of origin, sequenced in a study of shared clonotypes between healthy human individuals. Clones were read by immunoSEQ multiplex PCR, and TCRdb kept only the in-frame ones, dropping some. The data show approximately 88,000 clones, about 70% seen once. Sequenced material: memory CD8+ T cells sorted from blood. Subset: CD45RO+ cells pooled with CCR7-negative TemRA cells. These receptors all stem from a man younger than 45 in good health.

The chain has TRBV28 and TRBJ2-2; possibly TRBD1 for D (5 bases). With 2 bases removed from V and 6 bases from J, the gap between germline ends came to 13 bases. The CDR3 covers 15 residues. Germline V CDR1 and CDR2: MDHEN, SYDVKM. CDR3 region: CASSLPPLGAGELFF. DNA for the CDR3: TGTGCCAGCAGTTTACCGCCCCTAGGGGCCGGGGAGCTGTTTTTT.

The CDR3 loop reads CASSRAGTVYGYTF. CDR3 in DNA: TGTGCCAGCAGCCGTGCCGGGACAGTCTATGGCTACACCTTC. The chain is built from TRBV28 and TRBJ1-2; 7 bases fit TRBD1. This CDR3 has 14 residues. V was pared by 6 bases and J by 4 bases, with 8 bases of the junction left unmatched. Germline V gene sequence: CDR1 MDHEN, CDR2 SYDVKM.

CDR3 sequence: CASSDGDRSTDTQYF. CDR3 sequence (DNA): TGTGCCAGCAGTGACGGGGACAGGTCCACAGATACGCAGTATTTT. The chain has TRBV6-4 and TRBJ2-3; 8 bases line up with TRBD1. J gave up 2 bases and V 2 bases, and 3 bases lay outside the gene matches. Germline values: CDR1 MRHNA, CDR2 SNTAGT. The CDR3 is 15 amino acids.

The chain carries TRBV13 and TRBJ2-7, with 9 bases aligning to TRBD2. J gave up 6 bases and V 5 bases, and 8 bases lay outside the gene matches. This CDR3 contains 14 residues. The germline gives CDR1 PRHDT, CDR2 FYEKMQ (reference sequence). The CDR3 here is CASSPGLAEGEQYF. The CDR3 DNA is TGTGCCAGCAGCCCGGGACTAGCAGAGGGCGAGCAGTACTTC.

This chain links TRBV10-3 with TRBJ2-1; 8 nucleotides agree with TRBD1. Trimming removed 8 bases from V and 1 base from J; junction bases left unmatched: 4. The germline CDR1 and CDR2 sequences are ENHRY and SYGVKD. The CDR3 runs to 14 residues. Here the CDR3 reads CAIGNRGSYNEQFF. The CDR3 DNA is TGTGCCATCGGGAACAGGGGGTCCTACAATGAGCAGTTCTTC.

This chain connects TRBV7-2 to TRBJ2-7; unclear D gene. Germline V gene lookup returns CDR1 SGHTA and CDR2 FQGNSA. V lost 1 base to trimming and J lost 6 bases, with 7 bases between them. The CDR3 covers 12 residues. CDR3 amino acids: CASSLEGLEQYF. The CDR3 DNA sequence: TGTGCCAGCAGCTTAGAAGGTCTCGAGCAGTACTTC.

The chain combines TRBV14 with TRBJ2-1; 11 bases agree with TRBD1. The junction had 9 bases not matched to a gene; V was cut back by 5 bases and J by 6 bases. There are 16 residues in the CDR3. CDR1 and CDR2 (germline): SGHDN, FVKESK. This CDR3 is CASSADRGRFGNEQFF. In nucleotides, the CDR3 is TGTGCCAGCAGCGCGGACAGGGGGCGCTTTGGCAATGAGCAGTTCTTC.

CDR3 sequence: CASSAPGDTFPGNYGYTF. CDR3 in DNA: TGTGCCAGCAGCGCGCCCGGGGACACCTTCCCGGGGAATTATGGCTACACCTTC. The V and J genes are TRBV7-4 and TRBJ1-2, with D perhaps matching TRBD1 (6 bases). The V gene lost 5 bases and the J gene lost 5 bases, with 27 bases spanning the gap. The CDR3 is made up of 18 amino acids. CDR1 and CDR2 from the germline V gene are SGHVT and SQSDAQ.

The rearrangement links TRBV10-3 to TRBJ2-7; 9 bases are shared with TRBD1. CDR1 ENHRY and CDR2 SYGVKD come from the germline V gene. The ends lost 3 bases at V and 3 bases at J; junction bases unmatched: 6. The CDR3 runs to 15 residues. In DNA, the CDR3 is TGTGCCATCAGTGATGGGGGACAGGGATTCTACGAGCAGTACTTC. It codes for CAISDGGQGFYEQYF.